Below, one T cell receptor (beta chain) is given with its context. Per the original methods: Reference gene primer amplification yielded estimated nucleated cell counts. TCRdb's table, derived via immunoSEQ multiplex PCR, lists solely in-frame clones and lacks some. The V and J calls and the clone size are those of that table, but D and trimming were determined from the DNA. The data show approximately 200,000 clones, about 86% seen once. This record belongs to a study of blood T cell repertoires in COVID-19. Overall study context: COVID-19 samples from acute and convalescent phases originated in the United States, Italy and Spain.

V was pared by 5 bases and J by 2 bases, with 8 bases of the junction left unmatched. CDR3 length equals 15 residues. From germline, CDR1 is SGHKS and CDR2 YYEKEE (reference sequence). The TCR was taken from a woman aged 30 to 39 with active or convalescent COVID-19. This sequence joins TRBV5-5 and TRBJ2-3; 7 bases fit TRBD1. Sequenced sample: peripheral blood. This CDR3 is CASSRGQSLTDTQYF. The CDR3 nucleotides read TGTGCCAGCAGTAGGGGACAGAGCCTCACAGATACGCAGTATTTT.